Sequencing of this T cell receptor beta chain was carried out in a study of human T cells and chemical hapten exposure. Study overall: Patients' scalps got diphenylcyclopropenone weekly throughout the approximately 25-week study. TCR yields per sample varied, mainly owing to small pooled library volume differences.

TCRdb recomputed calls from the RACE reads with MiXCR, one row per CDR3 protein. Of fewer than 60,000 distinct CDR3 sequences detected, around 9.3% appear once; the ten largest clones hold 4.5%. This clonotype was found many times. As for time point: patch test 1, 2 weeks after DPC sensitization. Treatment specified: therapeutic diphenylcyclopropenone sensitization with weekly scalp DPC. Patch tests were applied only after blood draws. The CDR3 sequence is 15 residues long. V was cut by 5 bases and J by 6 bases, with 20 bases left in between. From germline, CDR1 is SGHVS and CDR2 FNYEAQ. Sequenced here: whole blood, sampled in connection with sensitization to the hapten diphenylcyclopropenone (DPC). The TCR comes from a woman aged 50 to 60 with alopecia areata. Some clones in this sample may be carry-over from other donors' samples. The genes are TRBV7-6 and TRBJ2-7; TRBD1 is a possible D gene (6 bases). The CDR3 loop reads CASSKGGRGISEQYF. CDR3 coding DNA: TGTGCCAGCAGCAAAGGCGGCAGGGGAATTTCCGAGCAGTACTTC.